This T cell receptor beta chain was obtained from a study of blood T cell repertoires in COVID-19. Study at large: PBMCs, B-cell-depleted T cells, or T cells provided the cDNA or gDNA that made up the material.

CDR1 SGHRS and CDR2 YFSETQ come from the germline V gene. The CDR3 loop spans 14 amino acids. Trimming pared 0 bases from V and 7 bases from J, leaving 10 bases between. The data were produced by immunoSEQ multiplex PCR, yet TCRdb's version contains in-frame clones alone and is incomplete. Among 100,000 to 150,000 clones listed, about 74% were seen once. The genes are TRBV5-1 and TRBJ1-4, with D perhaps matching TRBD1 (5 bases). The TCR comes from a man aged 60 to 75 with acute or convalescent COVID-19. Sequencing used peripheral blood. The CDR3 region has the DNA TGCGCCAGCAGCTTGGATGGGGCGAGTGAAAAACTGTTTTTT. Translating gives CASSLDGASEKLFF.